A single sample is the source of the 16 T cell receptor beta chains below, sequenced in a study of CD8 T cells in ankylosing spondylitis (dated by TCRdb to the late 2010s). Libraries were prepared through 5' RACE. TCRdb lists the instrument as Illumina HiSeq 2500. Clones were called with MiXCR by TCRdb after fastp trimmed the public reads at Q25, and only in-frame beta chains were retained. CDR3 protein sequences are deduplicated, and each keeps its most common genes and DNA. For this sample the table gives approximately 220,000 distinct CDR3 sequences, of which under 30% were detected only once. The ten largest clones take up approximately 6.6% of the sample. Sample: blood, either unsorted or a sorted T cell fraction (not recorded which). The receptors shown here come from a male donor with ankylosing spondylitis or in good health (not recorded which).

This clonotype was counted only a few times. V usage is TRBV20-1 and J usage is TRBJ2-1; 10 bases fit TRBD1. Germline loops: CDR1 DFQATT, CDR2 SNEGSKA (reference sequence). The CDR3 has 14 amino acids. The J segment lost 2 bases and the V segment lost 5 bases, leaving 3 bases of the junction unmatched. The CDR3 sequence: CSASGTGAYNEQFF. Here the CDR3 DNA reads TGCAGTGCTTCCGGGACAGGGGCCTACAATGAGCAGTTCTTC.

V usage is TRBV12-3 or TRBV12-4 and J usage is TRBJ1-1, with a possible D match to TRBD1 (5 bases). The V and J ends lost 5 bases and 4 bases respectively, with 17 bases between them. CDR3 length: 15 residues. The CDR3 bases are TGTGCCAGCAGTCTAGACGGGGGGGTTTTCACTGAAGCTTTCTTT. Translated: CASSLDGGVFTEAFF.

This clonotype was found many times. This chain joins TRBV29-1 and TRBJ2-7; weak D call: TRBD1 (5 bases). Germline assignment: CDR1 SQVTM and CDR2 ANQGSEA. Trimming stripped 7 bases from V and 3 bases from J, with 10 bases between. The CDR3 covers 11 residues. The CDR3 DNA is TGCAGCGGCGGACAAGACTACGAGCAGTACTTC. Its translation is CSGGQDYEQYF.

For this clonotype: This sequence may be a read error, since a much larger clone differs from it by one base. The chain joins TRBV12-3 or TRBV12-4 to TRBJ2-2; TRBD1 might be the D (6 bases). This CDR3 contains 13 residues. CDR3 in amino acids: CGSSEQGTGELFF. CDR3 in DNA: TGTGGCAGCAGCGAACAGGGCACCGGGGAGCTGTTTTTT.

V gene TRBV7-6 combines with J gene TRBJ2-2; maybe TRBD2 (7 bases). The CDR3 loop spans 20 amino acids. The germline V gene has CDR1 SGHVS and CDR2 FNYEAQ. V was clipped by 2 bases and J by 6 bases, with 28 bases between them. As DNA, the CDR3 is TGTGCCAGCAGCTTATCGCGGTGGCAGAAGGGGGGTACTAGCGCCGGGGAGCTGTTTTTT. Translating it yields CASSLSRWQKGGTSAGELFF.

The chain combines TRBV6-2 or TRBV6-3 with TRBJ2-7; 12 nucleotides match TRBD2. The J segment lost 4 bases and the V segment lost 7 bases, leaving 5 bases of the junction unmatched. The germline V gene has CDR1 MNHEY and CDR2 SVGEGT. The CDR3 has 14 residues. The DNA for the CDR3 is TGTGCCAGCAACTTACTAGCGGGAGGATACGAGCAGTACTTC. It specifies CASNLLAGGYEQYF.

This clonotype was counted many times. The chain couples TRBV3-1 to TRBJ2-1, with D unresolved. Germline CDR1 reads LGHDT; CDR2 reads YNNKEL (reference sequence). V was pared by 6 bases and J by 0 bases, with 9 bases between. This CDR3 has 14 amino acids. This CDR3 is CASRAPGSYNEQFF. The CDR3 region has the DNA TGTGCCAGCAGAGCCCCAGGCTCCTACAATGAGCAGTTCTTC.

In its sample, this clonotype was seen many times. V is TRBV3-1 and J is TRBJ1-1; no reliable D call. The V gene's germline CDR1 is LGHDT and CDR2 YNNKEL (reference sequence). V lost 4 bases and J lost 2, with 11 bases in between. The CDR3 runs 14 residues. The DNA for the CDR3 is TGTGCCAGCAGCCTAGTAGAGGGAAACACTGAAGCTTTCTTT. It codes for CASSLVEGNTEAFF.

The V and J genes are TRBV27 and TRBJ2-4; the match to TRBD1 covers 8 bases. V was clipped by 6 bases and J by 6 bases; unmatched bases: 19. The CDR3 length is 18 residues. CDR1 and CDR2 (germline): MNHEY, SMNVEV (reference sequence). As DNA, the CDR3 is TGTGCCAGCAGCCGGACAGGGCGCGGGGCTACCAACTCAAACATTCAGTACTTC. It is translated as CASSRTGRGATNSNIQYF.

This clonotype was seen ten or more times. This rearrangement joins TRBV20-1 to TRBJ2-5; D perhaps matches TRBD1 (5 bases). Germline values: CDR1 DFQATT, CDR2 SNEGSKA (reference sequence). This CDR3 region has 14 residues. V was cut by 3 bases and J by 0 bases, with 11 bases left in between. CDR3 nucleotide sequence: TGCAGTGCTAGGTCCAGGGTGTACCAAGAGACCCAGTACTTC. Amino acids: CSARSRVYQETQYF.

The chain uses TRBV6-1 and TRBJ2-1, with TRBD1 matching over 8 bases. V dropped 6 bases and J dropped 9; count of bases not matched to a gene: 10. CDR1 and CDR2 (germline): MNHNS, SASEGT. There are 14 residues in the CDR3. DNA for the CDR3: TGTGCCAGCAGGGGACAGGCTATAGGCGGTGAGCAGTTCTTC. The encoded protein is CASRGQAIGGEQFF.

This clonotype was observed many times. The chain joins TRBV24-1 to TRBJ1-1, with D maybe TRBD1 (6 bases). This CDR3 has 18 amino acids. V lost 4 bases to trimming and J lost 7 bases, with 27 bases between them. Per the germline V gene, CDR1 is KGHDR and CDR2 is SFDVKD. CDR3 in amino acids: CATSEIGRGGAGYGEAFF. DNA of the CDR3: TGTGCCACCAGTGAGATTGGGCGCGGGGGCGCAGGTTATGGTGAAGCTTTCTTT.

At least ten counts were recorded for this clonotype. This sequence joins TRBV3-1 and TRBJ1-2; D may be TRBD1 (5 bases). The V end lost 1 base, the J end lost 8 bases, and 14 bases lay between the germline ends. Germline V gives CDR1 LGHDT, CDR2 YNNKEL (reference sequence). CDR3 length: 14 amino acids. The CDR3 protein is CASSQVGTIGGYTF. The CDR3 DNA reads TGTGCCAGCAGCCAAGTGGGGACGATCGGCGGCTACACCTTC.

This clonotype was counted ten times or more. This chain uses TRBV29-1 with TRBJ1-1; 7 bases map to TRBD1. V shed 6 bases and J 8 bases; nucleotides not matched to a gene: 9. CDR1 SQVTM and CDR2 ANQGSEA come from the germline V gene. The CDR3 loop spans 12 amino acids. This CDR3 reads CSVRQGPIEAFF. CDR3 DNA: TGCAGCGTCCGACAGGGCCCTATCGAAGCTTTCTTT.

The V gene is TRBV7-2, the J gene TRBJ2-1; 7 nucleotides match TRBD2. The length of the CDR3 is 12 residues. From germline, CDR1 is SGHTA and CDR2 FQGNSA. V gave up 5 bases and J gave up 9 bases; unmatched junction bases: 4. The CDR3 bases are TGTGCCAGCAGCCGACTAGCTGGTGAGCAGTTCTTC. This codes for CASSRLAGEQFF.

In this sample, this clonotype turned up many times. This chain uses TRBV5-1 with TRBJ2-3, with D maybe TRBD1 (5 bases). The V and J ends lost 3 bases and 0 bases respectively, with 14 bases between them. The CDR3 has 16 residues. Looked up from germline, CDR1 is SGHRS and CDR2 is YFSETQ. The DNA for the CDR3 is TGCGCCAGCAGCTCAGGGTACGGCGGTAGCACAGATACGCAGTATTTT. It specifies CASSSGYGGSTDTQYF.